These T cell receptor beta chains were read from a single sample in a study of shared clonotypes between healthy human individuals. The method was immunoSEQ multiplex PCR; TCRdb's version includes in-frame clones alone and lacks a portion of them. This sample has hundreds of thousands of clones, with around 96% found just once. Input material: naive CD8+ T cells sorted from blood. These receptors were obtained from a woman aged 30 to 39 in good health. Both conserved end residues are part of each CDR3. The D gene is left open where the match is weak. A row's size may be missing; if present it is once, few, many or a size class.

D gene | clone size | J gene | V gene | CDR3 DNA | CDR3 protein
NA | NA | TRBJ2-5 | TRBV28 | TGTGCCAGCAGTGAACTTGACCTTGCGGGCGAGACCCAGTACTTC | CASSELDLAGETQYF
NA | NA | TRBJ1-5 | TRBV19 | TGTGCCAGTAGTATCCGGACAGAGGAGAGCAATCAGCCCCAGCATTTT | CASSIRTEESNQPQHF
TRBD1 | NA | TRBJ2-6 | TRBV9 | TGTGCCAGCAGCGCGCGGCCAGGGGGCGCGTCTGGGGCCAACGTCCTGACTTTC | CASSARPGGASGANVLTF
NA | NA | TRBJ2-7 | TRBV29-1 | TGCAGCGTCCATCTCACTGACAGGCTCGAGCAGTACTTC | CSVHLTDRLEQYF
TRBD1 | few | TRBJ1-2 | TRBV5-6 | TGTGCCAGCAGCTTCCGGACAGGGGGCTACGGCTACACCTTC | CASSFRTGGYGYTF
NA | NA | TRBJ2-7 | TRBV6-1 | TGTGCCAGCAGTGAAGCCCCCCGCTACGAGCAGTACTTC | CASSEAPRYEQYF
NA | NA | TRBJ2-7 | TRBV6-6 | TGTGCCAGCAGTTACTCGAATTCACAGAACTACGAGCAGTACTTC | CASSYSNSQNYEQYF
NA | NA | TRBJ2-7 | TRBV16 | TGTGCCAGCAGCCAATCGTTTCAGCGGGCAACCACCTACGAGCAGTACTTC | CASSQSFQRATTYEQYF
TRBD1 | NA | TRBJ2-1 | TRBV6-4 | TGTGCCAGCAGTGAGTCTGGGGGACAGGGGTATCTGGGCTCCTACAATGAGCAGTTCTTC | CASSESGGQGYLGSYNEQFF
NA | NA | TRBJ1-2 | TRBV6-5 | TGTGCCAGCAGTTACTCGAGGCAGGGGGGCTACACCTTC | CASSYSRQGGYTF
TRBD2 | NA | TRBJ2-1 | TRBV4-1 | TGCGCCAGCAGCCCCCGGGGAGGGACCTACAATGAGCAGTTCTTC | CASSPRGGTYNEQFF
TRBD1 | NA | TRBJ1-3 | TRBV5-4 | TGTGCCAGCACCTTCGGACAGGGTGGTGGAAACACCATATATTTT | CASTFGQGGGNTIYF
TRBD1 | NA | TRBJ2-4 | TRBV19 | TGTGCCAGTAGCATGGATCGCACAGGGGTTCAGTACTTC | CASSMDRTGVQYF
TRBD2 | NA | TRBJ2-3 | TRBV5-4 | TGTGCCAGCAGCTTATGGGGTTCTGGCGGGAGGAAAGATACGCAGTATTTT | CASSLWGSGGRKDTQYF
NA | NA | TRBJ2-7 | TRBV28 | TGTGTCAGCAGTTTACCGCCGCGGCAGGGGTCCTACGAGCAGTACTTC | CVSSLPPRQGSYEQYF
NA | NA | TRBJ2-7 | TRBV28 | TGTGCCAGCAGTCCCCTTCTCGTGCAGTACTTC | CASSPLLVQYF
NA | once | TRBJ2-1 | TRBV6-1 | TGTGCCAGCAGTGGGCCTTCCCCCGGACAGGGCGGGGGGCAGTTCTTC | CASSGPSPGQGGGQFF
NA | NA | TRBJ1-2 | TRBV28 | TGTGCCAGCAGTTTAGTGGCCGGGGTTAGTGGCTACACCTTC | CASSLVAGVSGYTF
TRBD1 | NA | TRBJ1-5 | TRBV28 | TGTGCCAGCAGCCCCGGGACAGATAGCAATCAGCCCCAGCATTTT | CASSPGTDSNQPQHF
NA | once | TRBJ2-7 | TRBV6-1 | TGTGCCAGCAGTGAACGCACGGCCTCCTACGAGCAGTACTTC | CASSERTASYEQYF
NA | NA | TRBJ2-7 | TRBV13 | TGTGCCAGCACGATATCGTCTATGGGCTACGAGCAGTACTTC | CASTISSMGYEQYF
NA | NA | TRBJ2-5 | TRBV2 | TGTGCCAGCAGTGAGTTTCGCCGCTCACAAGAGACCCAGTACTTC | CASSEFRRSQETQYF
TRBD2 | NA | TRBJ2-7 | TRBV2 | TGTGCCAGCAGCCGCCACCCTACTAGCGGGAGTGAAGAGCAGTACTTC | CASSRHPTSGSEEQYF
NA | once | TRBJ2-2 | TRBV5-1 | TGCGCCAGCAGCTCAGCACGGAGTGGGGACACCGGGGAGCTGTTTTTT | CASSSARSGDTGELFF
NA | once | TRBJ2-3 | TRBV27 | TGTGCCAGCAGTTTTCGAGGGACAGATACGCAGTATTTT | CASSFRGTDTQYF
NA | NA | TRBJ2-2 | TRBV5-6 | TGTGCCAGCAGCTTGTTCAGGGACGGGGAGCTGTTTTTT | CASSLFRDGELFF
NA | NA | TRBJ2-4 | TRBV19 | TGTGCCAGTAGTGTAAGGGGAGTTCAGGGCGGCGGAGCCAAAAACATTCAGTACTTC | CASSVRGVQGGGAKNIQYF
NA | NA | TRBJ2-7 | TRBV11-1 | TGTGCCAGCAGCTTAGAGGGAGAGGGGTACGAGCAGTACTTC | CASSLEGEGYEQYF
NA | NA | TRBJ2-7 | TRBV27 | TGTGCCAGCAGTTCCGGGACGGCGGCCTACGAGCAGTACTTC | CASSSGTAAYEQYF
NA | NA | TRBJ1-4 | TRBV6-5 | TGTGCCAGCAGCGGGGATACTGAAAAACTGTTTTTT | CASSGDTEKLFF
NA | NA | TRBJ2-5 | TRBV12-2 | TGTGCAAGTCGCTTAGGTGTGCGGGAGAAGAGAGAGACCCAGTACTTC | CASRLGVREKRETQYF
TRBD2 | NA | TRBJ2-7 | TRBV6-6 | TGTGCCAGCAGTTACGGGACTAGCGGGAGCTACGAGCAGTACTTC | CASSYGTSGSYEQYF
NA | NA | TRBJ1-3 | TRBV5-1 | TGCGCCAGCGGTCACGGGGACGAAAACACCATATATTTT | CASGHGDENTIYF
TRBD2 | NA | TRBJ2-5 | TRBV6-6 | TGTGCCAGCAGTCACGGACTAGCGGACCAAGAGACCCAGTACTTC | CASSHGLADQETQYF
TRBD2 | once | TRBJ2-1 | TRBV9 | TGTGCCAGCAGCTCAAGCGGGAGTGTCAATGAGCAGTTCTTC | CASSSSGSVNEQFF
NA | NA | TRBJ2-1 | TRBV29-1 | TGCAGCGTTGAAGACAGATACAATGAGCAGTTCTTC | CSVEDRYNEQFF
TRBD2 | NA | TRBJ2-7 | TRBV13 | TGTGCCAGCAGCGCAAGCGGCTACGGGGGGGAAAGACGGTACGAGCAGTACTTC | CASSASGYGGERRYEQYF
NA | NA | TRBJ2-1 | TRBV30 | TGTGCCTGGAGTAACCATTGGGGAAATGAGCAGTTCTTC | CAWSNHWGNEQFF
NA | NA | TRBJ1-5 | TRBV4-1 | TGCGCCAGCAGCCAAGGCGGGGGGGGCAACAATCAGCCCCAGCATTTT | CASSQGGGGNNQPQHF
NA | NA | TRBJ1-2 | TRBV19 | TGTGCCAGTAGGGCCCACGGTCCGCGGTACGGCTACACCTTC | CASRAHGPRYGYTF
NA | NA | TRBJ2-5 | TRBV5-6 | TGTGCCAGCAGCTTGGTTGCAGGCGGGGATGGAGAGACCCAGTACTTC | CASSLVAGGDGETQYF
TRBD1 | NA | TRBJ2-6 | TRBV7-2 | TGTGCCAGCAGCTTAGATGACAGGGTCCCTTCTGGGGCCAACGTCCTGACTTTC | CASSLDDRVPSGANVLTF
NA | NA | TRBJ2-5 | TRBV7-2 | TGTGCCAGCAGCTTACTGGGGTCGGTCTGGAAGACCCAGTACTTC | CASSLLGSVWKTQYF
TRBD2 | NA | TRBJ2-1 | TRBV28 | TGTGCCAGCAGTTTCTATTCTAGCGGGAGCCACAATGAGCAGTTCTTC | CASSFYSSGSHNEQFF
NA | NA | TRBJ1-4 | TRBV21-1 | TGTGCCAGCAGCAGCTCCGGGACTATAAATGAAAAACTGTTTTTT | CASSSSGTINEKLFF
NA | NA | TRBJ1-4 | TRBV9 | TGTGCCAGCAGCACCCGACCTCGCGGAGCTAATGAAAAACTGTTTTTT | CASSTRPRGANEKLFF
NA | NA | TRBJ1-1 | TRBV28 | TGTGCCAGCAGTTTTGAGGGGTATGGTGACACTGAAGCTTTCTTT | CASSFEGYGDTEAFF
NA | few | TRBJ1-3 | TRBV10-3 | TGTGCCACCGACGGGGATACAGGCTCTGGAAACACCATATATTTT | CATDGDTGSGNTIYF